The rows below give T cell receptor beta chains drawn from one sample of a study of cytomegalovirus exposure and HLA in healthy donors. Some clones are missing from TCRdb's copy, which holds only in-frame ones; the method was immunoSEQ multiplex PCR. The sample has fewer than 95,000 clones, about two thirds seen once. Sequencing used PBMCs. The receptors come from a woman aged 45-65 years in good health and CMV-seropositive. Both conserved end residues are part of each CDR3. D genes are given only for firm matches. Where a row states a size, it is once, few, many or the class of an expanded clone; other rows omit it.

few	.	TRBV5-5	TRBJ2-7	CASSLYDNPYEQYF	TGTGCCAGCAGCTTGTATGACAACCCCTACGAGCAGTACTTC
many	.	TRBV4-1	TRBJ2-7	CASSQEEGSYEQYF	TGCGCCAGCAGCCAAGAGGAGGGTTCATACGAGCAGTACTTC
.	TRBD1	TRBV29-1	TRBJ2-1	CSARDRTVSYNEQFF	TGCAGTGCCCGGGACAGAACCGTCTCCTACAATGAGCAGTTCTTC
.	.	TRBV23-1	TRBJ1-6	CASSPIRDCNSPLHF	TGCGCCAGCAGTCCCATCCGGGACTGTAATTCACCCCTCCACTTT
.	TRBD2	TRBV28	TRBJ2-7	CASKGLAGGREQYF	TGTGCCAGCAAGGGATTAGCGGGGGGGCGGGAGCAGTACTTC
.	.	TRBV6-5	TRBJ1-3	CASSYQRGGSGNTIYF	TGTGCCAGCAGTTACCAAAGGGGCGGCTCTGGAAACACCATATATTTT
.	.	TRBV19	TRBJ2-3	CASTPLINLFGTDTQYF	TGTGCCAGTACCCCCCTAATTAACCTGTTCGGCACAGATACGCAGTATTTT
.	TRBD1	TRBV19	TRBJ1-1	CASSLNRGSAMFF	TGTGCCAGTAGTTTAAACAGGGGATCTGCAATGTTCTTT
.	TRBD1	TRBV7-2	TRBJ2-5	CASSSVGQGEYF	TGTGCCAGCAGCTCCGTAGGACAGGGGGAGTACTTC
.	TRBD1	TRBV10-3	TRBJ1-1	CATRTGGDTEAFF	TGTGCCACCCGGACAGGGGGGGATACTGAAGCTTTCTTT
few	.	TRBV20-1	TRBJ1-2	CSAIRDYGYTF	TGCAGTGCAATCAGGGACTATGGCTACACCTTC
.	TRBD1	TRBV7-9	TRBJ1-3	CASSLYGTGSSGNTIYF	TGTGCCAGCAGCTTATACGGGACAGGGAGCTCTGGAAACACCATATATTTT
.	TRBD2	TRBV9	TRBJ2-3	CASSVEGTSPVSTDTQYF	TGTGCCAGCAGCGTAGAGGGGACTAGCCCCGTCAGCACAGATACGCAGTATTTT
few	TRBD1	TRBV4-1	TRBJ1-1	CASSQGTGWDEAFF	TGCGCCAGCAGCCAAGGGACAGGCTGGGATGAAGCTTTCTTT
.	TRBD1	TRBV29-1	TRBJ1-1	CSGQTGRTEAFF	TGCAGCGGGCAGACAGGGCGTACTGAAGCTTTCTTT
few	.	TRBV28	TRBJ1-3	CASSLPGPGNTIYF	TGTGCCAGCAGTTTGCCAGGGCCAGGAAACACCATATATTTT
.	.	TRBV6-5	TRBJ1-1	CASSREASEAFF	TGTGCCAGCAGCCGTGAGGCCTCTGAAGCTTTCTTT
.	TRBD2	TRBV5-1	TRBJ2-1	CASSPNSGGDYNEQFF	TGCGCCAGCAGCCCAAATAGCGGGGGCGACTACAATGAGCAGTTCTTC